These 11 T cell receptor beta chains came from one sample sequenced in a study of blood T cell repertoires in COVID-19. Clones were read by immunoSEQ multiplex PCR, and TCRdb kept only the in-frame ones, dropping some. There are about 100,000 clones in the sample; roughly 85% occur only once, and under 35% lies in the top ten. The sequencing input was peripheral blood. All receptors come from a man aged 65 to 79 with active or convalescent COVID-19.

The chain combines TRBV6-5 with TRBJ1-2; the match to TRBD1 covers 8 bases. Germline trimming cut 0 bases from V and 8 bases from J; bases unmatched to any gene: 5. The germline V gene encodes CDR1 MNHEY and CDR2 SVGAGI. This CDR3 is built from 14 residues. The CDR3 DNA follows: TGTGCCAGCAGTTACTCCCCAGGGGGCGGGGGCTACACCTTC. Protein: CASSYSPGGGGYTF.

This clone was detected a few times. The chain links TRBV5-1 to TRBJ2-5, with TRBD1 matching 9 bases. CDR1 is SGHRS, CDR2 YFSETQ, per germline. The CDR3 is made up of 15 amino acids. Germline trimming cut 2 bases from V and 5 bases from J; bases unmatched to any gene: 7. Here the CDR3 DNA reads TGCGCCAGCAGCTTAAGCACAGGGGGCCACGAGACCCAGTACTTC. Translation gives CASSLSTGGHETQYF.

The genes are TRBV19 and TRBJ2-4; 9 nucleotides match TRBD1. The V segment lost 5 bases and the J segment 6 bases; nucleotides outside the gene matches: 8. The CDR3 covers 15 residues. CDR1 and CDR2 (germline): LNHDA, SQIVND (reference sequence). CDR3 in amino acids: CASSPRDRDVNIQYF. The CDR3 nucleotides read TGTGCCAGTAGTCCCCGGGACAGGGATGTAAACATTCAGTACTTC. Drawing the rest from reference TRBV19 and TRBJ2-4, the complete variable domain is DGGITQSPKYLFRKEGQNVTLSCEQNLNHDAMYWYRQDPGQGLRLIYYSQIVNDFQKGDIAEGYSVSREKKESFPLTVTSAQKNPTAFYLCASSPRDRDVNIQYFGAGTRLSVL.

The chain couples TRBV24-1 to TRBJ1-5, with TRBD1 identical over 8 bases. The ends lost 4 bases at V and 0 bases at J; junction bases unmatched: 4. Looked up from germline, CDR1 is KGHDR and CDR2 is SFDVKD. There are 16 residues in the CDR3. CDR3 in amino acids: CATSDPDRGSNQPQHF. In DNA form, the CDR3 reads TGTGCCACCAGTGACCCCGACAGGGGTAGCAATCAGCCCCAGCATTTT.

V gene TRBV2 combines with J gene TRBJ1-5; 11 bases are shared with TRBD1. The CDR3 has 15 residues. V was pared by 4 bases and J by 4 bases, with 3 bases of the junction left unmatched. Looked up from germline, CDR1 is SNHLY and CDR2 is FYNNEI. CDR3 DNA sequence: TGTGCCAGCAGTGGTGGGGACAGGGGGAATCAGCCCCAGCATTTT. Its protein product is CASSGGDRGNQPQHF.

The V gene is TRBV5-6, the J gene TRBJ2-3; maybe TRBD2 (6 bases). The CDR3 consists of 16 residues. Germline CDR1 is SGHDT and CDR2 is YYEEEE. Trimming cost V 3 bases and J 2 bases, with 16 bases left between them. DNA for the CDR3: TGTGCCAGCAGCTCGGGACTGAGACCCGTCACAGATACGCAGTATTTT. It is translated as CASSSGLRPVTDTQYF.

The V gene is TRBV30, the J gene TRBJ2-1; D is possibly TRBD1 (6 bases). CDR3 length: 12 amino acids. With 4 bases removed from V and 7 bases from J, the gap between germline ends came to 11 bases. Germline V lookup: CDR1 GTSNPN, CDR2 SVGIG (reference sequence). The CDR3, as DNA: TGTGCCTGGATACAGGGCATGAATGAGCAGTTCTTC. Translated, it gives CAWIQGMNEQFF.

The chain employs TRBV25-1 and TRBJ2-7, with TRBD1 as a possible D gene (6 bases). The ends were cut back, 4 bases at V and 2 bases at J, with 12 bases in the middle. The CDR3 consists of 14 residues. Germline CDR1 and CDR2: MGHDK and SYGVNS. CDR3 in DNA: TGTGCCAGCAGTGGGTCAGGGGTTGCCTACGAGCAGTACTTC. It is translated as CASSGSGVAYEQYF.

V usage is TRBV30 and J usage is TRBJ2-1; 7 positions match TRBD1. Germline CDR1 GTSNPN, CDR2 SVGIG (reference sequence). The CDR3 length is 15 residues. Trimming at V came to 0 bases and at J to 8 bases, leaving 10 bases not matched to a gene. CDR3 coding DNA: TGTGCCTGGAGTGTGGTGACAGGGCGTAGGGATGAGCAGTTCTTC. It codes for CAWSVVTGRRDEQFF.

The CDR3 spells CASSLRTGTSYEQYF. The CDR3 nucleotides read TGTGCCAGCAGCCTGCGGACAGGGACCTCCTACGAGCAGTACTTC. J is TRBJ2-7 and V is TRBV7-9, with 8 nucleotides matching TRBD1. V trimming: 5 bases; J trimming: 0 bases; junction bases outside the gene matches: 6. Per germline, CDR1 SEHNR and CDR2 FQNEAQ (reference sequence). This CDR3 contains 15 residues. The complete variable domain, with remaining parts taken from reference TRBV7-9 and TRBJ2-7, reads DTGVSQNPRHKITKRGQNVTFRCDPISEHNRLYWYRQTLGQGPEFLTYFQNEAQLEKSRLLSDRFSAERPKGSFSTLEIQRTEQGDSAMYLCASSLRTGTSYEQYFGPGTRLTVT.

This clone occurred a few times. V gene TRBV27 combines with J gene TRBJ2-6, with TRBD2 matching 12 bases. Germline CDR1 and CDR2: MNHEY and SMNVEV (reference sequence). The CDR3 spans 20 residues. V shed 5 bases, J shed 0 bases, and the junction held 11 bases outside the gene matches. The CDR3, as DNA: TGTGCCAGCAGTCCCTACCCAGGGACTAGCGGGTACTCTGGGGCCAACGTCCTGACTTTC. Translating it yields CASSPYPGTSGYSGANVLTF.